The clone carrying this T cell receptor (beta chain) showed up just once. This entry comes from a study of long-term antiretroviral therapy in people with HIV. The CDR3 consists of 14 residues. The ends were cut back, 5 bases at V and 0 bases at J, with 11 bases in the middle. Germline V gene lookup returns CDR1 MNHEY and CDR2 SVGAGI. This was the immunoSEQ v3.0 assay at survey level. Generated by immunoSEQ multiplex PCR, the TCRdb table keeps only in-frame clones and is missing some. The sample includes 18,000 or so clones, about 77% of them seen just once. The chain uses TRBV6-5 and TRBJ2-7, with a possible D match to TRBD1 (6 bases). The clonotype originates from a woman aged 40 to 55 with HIV. The sequenced sample was unsorted PBMCs, obtained at the start of antiretroviral therapy, before treatment. This CDR3 reads CASSPMDSSYEQYF. The CDR3 nucleotides read TGTGCCAGCAGTCCAATGGACAGCTCCTACGAGCAGTACTTC.